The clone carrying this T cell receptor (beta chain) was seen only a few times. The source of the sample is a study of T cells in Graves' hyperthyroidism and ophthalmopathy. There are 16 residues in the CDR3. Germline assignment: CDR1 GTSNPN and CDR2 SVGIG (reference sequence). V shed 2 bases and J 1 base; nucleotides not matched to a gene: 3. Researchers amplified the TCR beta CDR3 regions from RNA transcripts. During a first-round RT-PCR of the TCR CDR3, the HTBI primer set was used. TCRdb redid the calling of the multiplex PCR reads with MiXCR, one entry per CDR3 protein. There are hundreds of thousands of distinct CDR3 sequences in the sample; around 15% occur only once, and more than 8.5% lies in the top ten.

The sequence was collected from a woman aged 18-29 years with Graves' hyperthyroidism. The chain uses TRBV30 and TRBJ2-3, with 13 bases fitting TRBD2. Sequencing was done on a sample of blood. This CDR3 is CAWSSLAGGGTDTQYF. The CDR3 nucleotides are TGTGCCTGGAGTTCACTAGCGGGAGGGGGCACAGATACGCAGTATTTT.